The subject of this entry is one T cell receptor beta chain. The antigen is undetermined. From germline, CDR1 is SEHNR and CDR2 FQNEAQ (reference sequence). The CDR3 extends over 14 amino acids. V was clipped by 2 bases and J by 7 bases; unmatched bases: 4. Repertoires were generated with immunoSEQ multiplex PCR, while TCRdb's copy carries only in-frame clones and drops some. The sample lists roughly 150,000 clones, 70% to 90% seen once, with over 3% in the top ten. These data come from a study of cytomegalovirus exposure and HLA in healthy donors. Findings and limits, study-wide: Reports showed the classifier diagnosing cytomegalovirus status with high specificity and sensitivity.

This TCR was recovered from a woman aged 18-29 years in good health and CMV-seropositive. The rearrangement links TRBV7-9 to TRBJ2-1; 8 bases agree with TRBD2. The sequenced sample consisted of PBMCs. CDR3 sequence (DNA): TGTGCCAGCAGCTTACTGGCGGGAGGTAATGAGCAGTTCTTC. It codes for CASSLLAGGNEQFF.